This T cell receptor (beta chain) appears in the sequencing data of a study of identical twins. Germline assignment: CDR1 SGHRS and CDR2 YFSETQ. CDR3 length: 13 residues. V trimming: 6 bases; J trimming: 7 bases; junction bases outside the gene matches: 9. Via MiXCR, TCRdb re-called the 5' RACE reads, giving one row per CDR3 protein. This sample has hundreds of thousands of distinct CDR3 sequences; less than 7% occur once, and the top ten carry around 1.7%. This clonotype was seen more than once but under ten times. Sequenced sample: naive T cells sorted from blood. The chain has TRBV5-1 and TRBJ1-1; 7 bases agree with TRBD1. This receptor was obtained from a man between 18 and 35 years old in good health. Here the CDR3 DNA reads TGCGCCAGCACGGGCCGGACAGGAGTTGAAGCTTTCTTT. Its protein product is CASTGRTGVEAFF.